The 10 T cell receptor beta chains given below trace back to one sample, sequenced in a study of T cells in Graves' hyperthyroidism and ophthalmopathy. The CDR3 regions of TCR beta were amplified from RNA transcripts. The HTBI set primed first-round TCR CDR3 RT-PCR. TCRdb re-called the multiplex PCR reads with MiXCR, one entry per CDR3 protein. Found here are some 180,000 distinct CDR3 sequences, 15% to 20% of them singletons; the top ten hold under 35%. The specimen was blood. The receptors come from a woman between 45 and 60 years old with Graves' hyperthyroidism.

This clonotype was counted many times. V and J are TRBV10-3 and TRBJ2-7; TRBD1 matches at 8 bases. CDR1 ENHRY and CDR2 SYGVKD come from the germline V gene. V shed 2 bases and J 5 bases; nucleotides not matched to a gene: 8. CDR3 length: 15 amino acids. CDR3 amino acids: CAISEGQGAQNEQYF. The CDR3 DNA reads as TGTGCCATCAGTGAGGGGCAGGGGGCGCAGAACGAGCAGTACTTC.

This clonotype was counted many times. CDR3 sequence (DNA): TGTGCCAGCAGTTTTGGGCTCTTAGCGGGGGGGCCAGATACGCAGTATTTT. This codes for CASSFGLLAGGPDTQYF. The chain joins TRBV28 to TRBJ2-3; 11 bases match TRBD2. With V trimmed by 3 bases and J by 4 bases, 9 bases remained unmatched. CDR1 is MDHEN, CDR2 SYDVKM, per germline. The CDR3 is 17 amino acids.

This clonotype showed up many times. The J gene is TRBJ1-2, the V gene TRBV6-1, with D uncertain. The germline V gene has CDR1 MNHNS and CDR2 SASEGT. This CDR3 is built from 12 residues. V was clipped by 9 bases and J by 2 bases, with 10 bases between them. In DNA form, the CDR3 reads TGTGCCAGAGACGGAGAGAACTATGGCTACACCTTC. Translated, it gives CARDGENYGYTF.

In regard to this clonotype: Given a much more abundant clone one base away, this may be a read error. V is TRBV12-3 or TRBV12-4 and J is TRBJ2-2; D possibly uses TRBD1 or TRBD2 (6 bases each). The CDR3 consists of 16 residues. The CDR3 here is CVSSLRGARTTGELFF. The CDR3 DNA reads TGTGTCAGCAGTTTAAGGGGGGCCAGAACTACCGGGGAGCTGTTTTTT.

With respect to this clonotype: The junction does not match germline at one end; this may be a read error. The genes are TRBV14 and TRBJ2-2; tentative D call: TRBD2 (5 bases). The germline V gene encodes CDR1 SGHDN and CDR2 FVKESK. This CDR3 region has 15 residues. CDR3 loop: CVSSQEVRQYGKLFF. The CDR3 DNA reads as TGTGTCAGCAGCCAAGAGGTCAGACAATACGGGAAGCTGTTTTTT.

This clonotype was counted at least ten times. CDR3 sequence (DNA): TGTGCCAGCACCCTGGACGGTCGGAATCAGCCCCAGCATTTT. Translation: CASTLDGRNQPQHF. The J gene is TRBJ1-5, the V gene TRBV5-5; unclear D gene. The V gene's germline CDR1 is SGHKS and CDR2 YYEKEE (reference sequence). The ends were cut back, 6 bases at V and 4 bases at J, with 14 bases in the middle. This CDR3 region has 14 residues.

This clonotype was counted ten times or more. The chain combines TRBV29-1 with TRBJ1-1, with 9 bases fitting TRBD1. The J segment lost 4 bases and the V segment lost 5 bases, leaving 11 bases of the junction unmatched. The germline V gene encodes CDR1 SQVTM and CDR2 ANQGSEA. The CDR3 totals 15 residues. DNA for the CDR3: TGCAGCGTTCGGGTGACAGGGGGAAGTTTCACTGAAGCTTTCTTT. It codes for CSVRVTGGSFTEAFF.

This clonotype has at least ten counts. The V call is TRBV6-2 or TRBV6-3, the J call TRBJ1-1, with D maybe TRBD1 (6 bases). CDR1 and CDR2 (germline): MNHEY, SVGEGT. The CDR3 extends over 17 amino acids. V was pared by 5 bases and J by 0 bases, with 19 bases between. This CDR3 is CASSTRGASLVNTEAFF. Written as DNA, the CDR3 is TGTGCCAGCAGTACGAGGGGGGCCAGTCTAGTGAACACTGAAGCTTTCTTT.

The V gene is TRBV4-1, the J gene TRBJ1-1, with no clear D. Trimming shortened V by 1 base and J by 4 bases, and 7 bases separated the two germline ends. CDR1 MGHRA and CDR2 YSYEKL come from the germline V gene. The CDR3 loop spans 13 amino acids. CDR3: CASSQAPSTEAFF. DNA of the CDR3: TGCGCCAGCAGCCAAGCCCCTAGCACTGAAGCTTTCTTT.

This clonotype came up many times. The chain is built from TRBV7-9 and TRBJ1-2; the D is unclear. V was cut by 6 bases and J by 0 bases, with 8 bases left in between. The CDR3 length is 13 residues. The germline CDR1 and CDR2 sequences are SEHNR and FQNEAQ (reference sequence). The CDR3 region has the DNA TGTGCCAGCAGTCAGCGGCCTAACTATGGCTACACCTTC. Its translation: CASSQRPNYGYTF.